The 7 T cell receptor beta chains reported below all come from one sample, sequenced in a study of graft-versus-host responses after intestinal transplantation. Only in-frame clones appear in the TCRdb table, and some are missing; sequencing was by immunoSEQ multiplex PCR. The top ten clones hold less than 1.5% of a sample with around 100,000 clones, 85% to 95% of them seen once. These receptors have no known antigen. The material was unstimulated CD8+ T cells sorted from spleen or lymph node cells, obtained before transplant. These receptors originate from a human donor who was the organ donor for an intestinal transplant.

The V gene is TRBV19, the J gene TRBJ2-4; possible D gene TRBD2, 6 bases. The V gene lost 6 bases and the J gene lost 9 bases, with 18 bases spanning the gap. The CDR3 extends over 14 amino acids. The germline V gene encodes CDR1 LNHDA and CDR2 SQIVND (reference sequence). The CDR3 coding sequence is TGTGCCAGTAGCCCCCTGGGGGACTTAAGCATTCAGTACTTC. Its translation: CASSPLGDLSIQYF.

The chain has TRBV6-5 and TRBJ2-2; TRBD1 matches at 8 bases. J gave up 6 bases and V 0 bases, and 0 bases lay outside the gene matches. Germline V CDR1 and CDR2: MNHEY, SVGAGI. The CDR3 has 14 residues. CDR3 residues: CASSYSTGAGELFF. The CDR3 DNA reads as TGTGCCAGCAGTTACTCGACAGGGGCCGGGGAGCTGTTTTTT.

The rearrangement uses TRBV4-1 and TRBJ2-3, with D tentatively TRBD1 (6 bases). Per the germline V gene, CDR1 is MGHRA and CDR2 is YSYEKL. The CDR3 has 16 amino acids. Trimming pared 3 bases from V and 2 bases from J, leaving 15 bases between. CDR3 coding DNA: TGCGCCAGCAGCCACTCCGGGGACAAGGACACAGATACGCAGTATTTT. Its protein product is CASSHSGDKDTDTQYF.

This chain uses TRBV9 with TRBJ2-2; TRBD2 might be the D (6 bases). Germline CDR1 reads SGDLS; CDR2 reads YYNGEE. The CDR3 extends over 17 amino acids. The V gene lost 3 bases and the J gene lost 0 bases, with 15 bases spanning the gap. The CDR3 protein is CASSEQKGGPNTGELFF. The CDR3 DNA reads TGTGCCAGCAGCGAACAAAAGGGAGGTCCGAACACCGGGGAGCTGTTTTTT.

The chain couples TRBV6-5 to TRBJ2-7, with unresolved D. Germline CDR1 and CDR2: MNHEY and SVGAGI. Trimming left V 7 bases short and J 2 bases short, with 12 bases between. The length of the CDR3 is 13 residues. As DNA, the CDR3 is TGTGCCAGCATATCATGGCTCACCTACGAGCAGTACTTC. Translating it yields CASISWLTYEQYF.

Only one count was recorded for this clone. The genes are TRBV25-1 and TRBJ1-4; D is uncertain. The CDR3 is made up of 15 amino acids. Germline V gives CDR1 MGHDK, CDR2 SYGVNS. Trimming stripped 4 bases from V and 8 bases from J, with 17 bases between. The CDR3 DNA reads TGTGCCAGCAGTGGGACTCTCTTGGCAGCAGAAAAACTGTTTTTT. It is translated as CASSGTLLAAEKLFF. The variable domain in full, with the rest retrieved from reference TRBV25-1 and TRBJ1-4, is EADIYQTPRYLVIGTGKKITLECSQTMGHDKMYWYQQDPGMELHLIHYSYGVNSTEKGDLSSESTVSRIRTEHFPLTLESARPSHTSQYLCASSGTLLAAEKLFFGSGTQLSVL.

This clone was found once. The chain carries TRBV5-4 and TRBJ2-3; D ambiguous. The CDR3 length is 13 residues. Germline assignment: CDR1 SGHNT and CDR2 YYREEE (reference sequence). V was clipped by 4 bases and J by 2 bases, with 8 bases between them. CDR3 loop: CASSIWDTDTQYF. Written as DNA, the CDR3 is TGTGCCAGCAGCATCTGGGACACAGATACGCAGTATTTT.